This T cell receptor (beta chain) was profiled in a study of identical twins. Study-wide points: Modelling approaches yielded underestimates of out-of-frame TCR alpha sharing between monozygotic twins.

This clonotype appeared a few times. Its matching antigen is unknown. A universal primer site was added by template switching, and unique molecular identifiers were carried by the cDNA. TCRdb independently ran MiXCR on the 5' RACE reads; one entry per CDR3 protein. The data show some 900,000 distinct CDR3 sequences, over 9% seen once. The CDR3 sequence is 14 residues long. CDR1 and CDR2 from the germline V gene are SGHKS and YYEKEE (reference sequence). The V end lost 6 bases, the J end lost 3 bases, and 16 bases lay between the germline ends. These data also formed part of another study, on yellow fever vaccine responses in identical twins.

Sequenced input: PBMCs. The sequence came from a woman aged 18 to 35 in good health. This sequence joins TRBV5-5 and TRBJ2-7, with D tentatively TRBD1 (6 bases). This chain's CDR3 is CASTPQGSIYEQYF. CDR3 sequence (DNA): TGTGCCAGCACCCCACAGGGTTCTATCTACGAGCAGTACTTC.